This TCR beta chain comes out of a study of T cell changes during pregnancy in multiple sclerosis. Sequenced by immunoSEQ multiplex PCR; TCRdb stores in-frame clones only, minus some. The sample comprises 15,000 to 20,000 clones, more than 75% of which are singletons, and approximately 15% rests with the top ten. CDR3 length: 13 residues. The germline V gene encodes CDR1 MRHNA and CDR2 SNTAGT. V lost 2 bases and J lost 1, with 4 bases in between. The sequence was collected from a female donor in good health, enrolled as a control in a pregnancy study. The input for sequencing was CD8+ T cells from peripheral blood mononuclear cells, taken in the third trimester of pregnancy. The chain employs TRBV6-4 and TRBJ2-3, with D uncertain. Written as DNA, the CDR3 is TGTGCCAGCAGTGACGGAGGCACAGATACGCAGTATTTT. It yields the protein CASSDGGTDTQYF.